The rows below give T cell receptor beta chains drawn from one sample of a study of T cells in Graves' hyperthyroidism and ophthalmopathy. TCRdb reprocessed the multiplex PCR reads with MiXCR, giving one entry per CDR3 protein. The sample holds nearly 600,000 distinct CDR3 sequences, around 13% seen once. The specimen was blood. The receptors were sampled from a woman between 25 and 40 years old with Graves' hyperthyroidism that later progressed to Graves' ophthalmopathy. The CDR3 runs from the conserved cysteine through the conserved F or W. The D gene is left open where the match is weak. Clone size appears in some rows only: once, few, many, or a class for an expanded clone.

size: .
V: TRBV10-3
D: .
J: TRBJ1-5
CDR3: CAISGTDQPQHF
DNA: TGTGCCATCAGTGGGACAGATCAGCCCCAGCATTTT

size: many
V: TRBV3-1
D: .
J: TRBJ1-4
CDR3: CASSQVGGVKKLFF
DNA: TGTGCCAGCAGCCAAGTCGGTGGCGTTAAAAAACTGTTTTTT

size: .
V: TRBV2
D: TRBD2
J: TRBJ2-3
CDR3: CASSASSGGISTDTQYF
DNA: TGTGCCAGCAGTGCGTCTAGCGGCGGGATAAGCACAGATACGCAGTATTTT

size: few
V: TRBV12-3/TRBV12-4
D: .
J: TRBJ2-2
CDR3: CASSFEGEGTGELFF
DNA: TGTGCCAGCAGTTTTGAGGGAGAGGGCACCGGGGAGCTGTTTTTT

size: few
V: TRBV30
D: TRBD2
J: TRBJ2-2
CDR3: CAWSAPLAGGPTGELFF
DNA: TGTGCCTGGAGTGCCCCCCTAGCGGGAGGGCCCACCGGGGAGCTGTTTTTT

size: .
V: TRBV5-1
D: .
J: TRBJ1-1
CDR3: CASSLSYLGAPGEASF
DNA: TGCGCCAGCAGCTTGTCGTATCTGGGGGCGCCGGGTGAAGCTTCCTTT

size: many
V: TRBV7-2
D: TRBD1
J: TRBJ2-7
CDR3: CASSLGADRGIYEQYF
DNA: TGTGCCAGCAGCTTAGGCGCTGACAGGGGGATCTACGAGCAGTACTTC

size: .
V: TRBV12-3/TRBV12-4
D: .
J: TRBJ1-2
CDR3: CASSFAGQPGSGYTF
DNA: TGTGCCAGCAGTTTCGCCGGACAGCCGGGGAGCGGCTACACCTTC

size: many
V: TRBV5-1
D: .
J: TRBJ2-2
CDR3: CASSWRDAPGTGELFF
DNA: TGCGCCAGCAGCTGGCGGGACGCGCCTGGCACCGGGGAGCTGTTTTTT

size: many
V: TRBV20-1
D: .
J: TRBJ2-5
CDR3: CSATRAGLETQYF
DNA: TGCAGTGCTACGCGCGCGGGCTTAGAGACCCAGTACTTC

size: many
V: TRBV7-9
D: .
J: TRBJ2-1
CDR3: CASSSTLQDISSYNEQFF
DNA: TGTGCCAGCAGCTCTACGCTACAGGATATAAGCTCCTACAATGAGCAGTTCTTC

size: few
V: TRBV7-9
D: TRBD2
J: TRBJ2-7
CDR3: CASSPRLAGGPSLTYEQYF
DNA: TGTGCCAGCAGCCCTCGACTAGCGGGAGGGCCGAGTTTAACCTACGAGCAGTACTTC

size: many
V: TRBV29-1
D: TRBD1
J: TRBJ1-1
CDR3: CSVNVQGDTEAFF
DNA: TGCAGCGTAAACGTCCAGGGGGACACTGAAGCTTTCTTT

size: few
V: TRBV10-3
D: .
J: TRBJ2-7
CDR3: CAISESGQQYF
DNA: TGTGCCATCAGTGAGTCTGGCCAGCAGTACTTC

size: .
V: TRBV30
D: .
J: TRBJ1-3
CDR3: CAWTSLTFSGNTIYF
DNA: TGTGCCTGGACGTCCCTTACCTTCTCTGGAAACACCATATATTTT

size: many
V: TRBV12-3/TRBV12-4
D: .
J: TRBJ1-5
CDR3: CASSLYHSNQPQHF
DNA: TGTGCCAGCAGTCTCTACCATAGCAATCAGCCCCAGCATTTT

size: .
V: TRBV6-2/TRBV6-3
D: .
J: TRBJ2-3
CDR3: CASSHPTGLYTDTQYF
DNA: TGTGCCAGCAGTCATCCTACAGGATTATACACAGATACGCAGTATTTT

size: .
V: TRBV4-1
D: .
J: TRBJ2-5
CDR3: CASKGGVLRQETQYF
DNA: TGCGCCAGCAAGGGAGGAGTCCTCCGCCAAGAGACCCAGTACTTC

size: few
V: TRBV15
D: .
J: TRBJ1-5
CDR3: CATSRLPSNQPQHF
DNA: TGTGCCACCAGCAGGCTACCGAGCAATCAGCCCCAGCATTTT

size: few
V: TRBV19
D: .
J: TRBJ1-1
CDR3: CASKVQAGREAFF
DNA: TGTGCCAGTAAAGTTCAGGCTGGCCGGGAAGCTTTCTTT

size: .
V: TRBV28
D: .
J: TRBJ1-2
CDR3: CASNREGYEGDYGYTF
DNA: TGTGCCAGCAATCGAGAAGGGTACGAGGGCGACTATGGCTACACCTTC

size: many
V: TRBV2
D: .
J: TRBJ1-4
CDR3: CATNGIRNEKLFF
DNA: TGTGCCACCAACGGAATCCGAAATGAAAAACTGTTTTTT

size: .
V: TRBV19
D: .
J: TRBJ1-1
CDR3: CASSNLFPEAFF
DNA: TGTGCCAGTTCAAATTTGTTCCCTGAAGCTTTCTTT

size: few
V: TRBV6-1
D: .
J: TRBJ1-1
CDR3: CASTGGGRDAFF
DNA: TGTGCCAGCACTGGCGGGGGGCGCGACGCTTTCTTT

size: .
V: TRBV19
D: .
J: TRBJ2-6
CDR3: CASSRDWAGANVLTF
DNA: TGTGCCAGTAGCCGGGACTGGGCAGGGGCCAACGTCCTGACTTTC

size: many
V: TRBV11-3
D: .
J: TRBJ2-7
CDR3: CASSASYEQYF
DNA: TGTGCCAGCAGCGCATCCTACGAGCAGTACTTC

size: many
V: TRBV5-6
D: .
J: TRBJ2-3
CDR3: CASSLGGTHSDTQYF
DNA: TGTGCCAGCAGCTTGGGCGGGACCCACTCAGATACGCAGTATTTT

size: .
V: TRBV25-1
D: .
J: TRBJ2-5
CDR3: CASSETETQYF
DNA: TGTGCCAGCAGTGAAACGGAGACCCAGTACTTC

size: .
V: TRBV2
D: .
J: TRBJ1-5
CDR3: CASSVGGSGPQHF
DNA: TGTGCCAGCAGCGTTGGAGGGTCGGGGCCCCAGCATTTT

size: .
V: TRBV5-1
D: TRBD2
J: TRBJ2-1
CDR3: CASSLLLADNEQFF
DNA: TGCGCCAGCAGCTTACTACTAGCGGACAATGAGCAGTTCTTC

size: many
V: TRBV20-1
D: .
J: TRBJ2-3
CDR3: CSALAVRDTQYF
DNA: TGCAGTGCGTTAGCGGTGAGGGATACGCAGTATTTT

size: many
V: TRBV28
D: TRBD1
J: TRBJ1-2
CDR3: CAGPPGQGDYGYTF
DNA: TGTGCCGGACCTCCGGGACAGGGGGACTATGGCTACACCTTC

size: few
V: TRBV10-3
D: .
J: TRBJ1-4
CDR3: CAISESKVTNEKLFF
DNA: TGTGCCATCAGTGAGTCGAAGGTGACTAATGAAAAACTGTTTTTT

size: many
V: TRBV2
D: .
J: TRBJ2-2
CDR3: CASSFKDSTGELFF
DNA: TGTGCCAGCAGTTTTAAAGACAGCACCGGGGAGCTGTTTTTT